The 29 T cell receptor beta chains below were found in one sample sequenced in a study of early T cells in non-severe SARS-CoV-2 infection. TCRdb re-analysed the 5' RACE reads in MiXCR, keeping a single row per CDR3 protein. Among some 82,000 distinct CDR3 sequences listed, around 10% were seen once. Sequenced input: whole blood. These receptors all come from an adult who was a healthcare worker with PCR-confirmed SARS-CoV-2 infection or an uninfected control (not recorded which).

The sample holds many counts of this clonotype. This chain connects TRBV28 to TRBJ1-1; D not certain. Per the germline V gene, CDR1 is MDHEN and CDR2 is SYDVKM. The CDR3 sequence is 12 residues long. Trimming shortened V by 0 bases and J by 4 bases, and 3 bases separated the two germline ends. This CDR3 reads CASSLWSTEAFF. The DNA for the CDR3 is TGTGCCAGCAGTTTATGGAGCACTGAAGCTTTCTTT.

The chain combines TRBV28 with TRBJ2-7; 7 nucleotides line up with TRBD2. Germline lookup yields CDR1 MDHEN and CDR2 SYDVKM. This CDR3 has 15 residues. The junction had 9 bases not matched to a gene; V was cut back by 6 bases and J by 1 base. CDR3 residues: CASRRPGLKSYEQYF. The CDR3 DNA follows: TGTGCCAGCAGAAGACCGGGACTAAAATCCTACGAGCAGTACTTC.

The chain has TRBV3-1 and TRBJ2-2; tentative D call: TRBD1 (5 bases). CDR1 is LGHDT, CDR2 YNNKEL, per germline (reference sequence). The CDR3 extends over 15 amino acids. Deletions cut 4 bases from V and 4 bases from J, with 13 bases between. CDR3 coding DNA: TGTGCCAGCAGCCGTCTGACAGTTTTCACCGGGGAGCTGTTTTTT. This translates into CASSRLTVFTGELFF. Together with reference TRBV3-1 and TRBJ2-2, the CDR3 gives the full variable domain: DTAVSQTPKYLVTQMGNDKSIKCEQNLGHDTMYWYKQDSKKFLKIMFSYNNKELIINETVPNRFSPKSPDKAHLNLHINSLELGDSAVYFCASSRLTVFTGELFFGEGSRLTVL.

The sample holds a few counts of this clonotype. The V and J genes are TRBV11-3 and TRBJ1-2; TRBD1 is a possible D gene (5 bases). The V and J ends lost 6 bases and 0 bases respectively, with 11 bases between them. The CDR3 is made up of 14 amino acids. Germline CDR1 and CDR2: SGHNT and YENEEA. The CDR3 bases are TGTGCCAGCAGGCCGGGGCCTTCTAACTATGGCTACACCTTC. Amino acids: CASRPGPSNYGYTF.

The rearrangement links TRBV4-2 to TRBJ2-7; D remains unclear. Trimming took 0 bases from V and 2 from J, leaving 5 bases between them. Germline CDR1 and CDR2: LGHNA and YNFKEQ. This CDR3 comprises 13 residues. CDR3 region: CASSQEVTYEQYF. The DNA for the CDR3 is TGTGCCAGCAGCCAAGAAGTTACCTACGAGCAGTACTTC.

This clonotype has at least ten counts. The rearrangement links TRBV10-2 to TRBJ1-2; no firm D call. This CDR3 comprises 15 residues. The germline V gene encodes CDR1 WSHSY and CDR2 SAAADI. Trimming removed 2 bases at V and 4 bases at J, with 14 bases between. DNA for the CDR3: TGCGCCAGCAGTGAGGTTATCAGTACCTCCTATGGCTACACCTTC. The encoded protein is CASSEVISTSYGYTF.

This clonotype occurred many times. The rearrangement joins TRBV20-1 to TRBJ2-7, with D perhaps given as TRBD1 or TRBD2 (5 bases each). The CDR3 covers 12 residues. Germline V CDR1 and CDR2: DFQATT, SNEGSKA (reference sequence). The CDR3 region is CSYRGRHYEQYF. DNA of the CDR3: TGCAGCTACCGGGGCCGCCACTACGAGCAGTACTTC.

This clonotype was found a few times. The V call is TRBV28, the J call TRBJ1-3, with D uncertain. This CDR3 has 16 amino acids. V lost 5 bases, J lost 0 bases, and 14 bases lay in between. The germline V gene encodes CDR1 MDHEN and CDR2 SYDVKM. As DNA, the CDR3 is TGTGCCAGCAGTCCGCCGGGAGGGAACTCTGGAAACACCATATATTTT. The encoded protein is CASSPPGGNSGNTIYF.

This clonotype was observed a handful of times. The rearrangement uses TRBV2 and TRBJ2-2; 10 bases line up with TRBD1. This CDR3 region has 15 residues. The germline gives CDR1 SNHLY, CDR2 FYNNEI. The V and J ends lost 8 bases and 6 bases, in that order; junction bases with no gene match: 9. The CDR3 reads CASQGRTGGPGELFF. The CDR3 DNA reads as TGTGCCAGCCAGGGCCGGACAGGGGGTCCCGGGGAGCTGTTTTTT. Full variable domain (outside the CDR3, taken from reference TRBV2 and TRBJ2-2): EPEVTQTPSHQVTQMGQEVILRCVPISNHLYFYWYRQILGQKVEFLVSFYNNEISEKSEIFDDQFSVERPDGSNFTLKIRSTKLEDSAMYFCASQGRTGGPGELFFGEGSRLTVL.

The chain has TRBV10-3 and TRBJ2-7; D possibly corresponds to TRBD1 (5 bases). This CDR3 has 15 residues. Germline V CDR1 and CDR2: ENHRY, SYGVKD. V lost 6 bases, J lost 1 base, and 16 bases lay in between. The CDR3 nucleotides read TGTGCCATCAGCCGCGAGCCAGGGTCATCCTACGAGCAGTACTTC. Amino acid sequence: CAISREPGSSYEQYF.

The V gene is TRBV5-5, the J gene TRBJ2-1; 7 nucleotides line up with TRBD2. CDR3 length: 16 residues. CDR1 is SGHKS and CDR2 is YYEKEE in the germline V gene (reference sequence). The V and J ends lost 1 base and 6 bases, in that order; junction bases with no gene match: 10. CDR3 amino acids: CASSLRAPRGGNEQFF. The CDR3 region has the DNA TGTGCCAGCAGCTTGCGGGCTCCCCGCGGGGGCAATGAGCAGTTCTTC.

This clonotype was detected ten times or more. This chain joins TRBV2 and TRBJ1-5, with D unresolved. Deletions cut 8 bases from V and 1 base from J, with 6 bases between. CDR3 length: 12 residues. Germline CDR1 SNHLY, CDR2 FYNNEI. CDR3 bases: TGTGCCAGCGGTGGGAGCAATCAGCCCCAGCATTTT. Translated: CASGGSNQPQHF.

This clonotype has a count of ten or more. This chain links TRBV3-1 with TRBJ1-5; tentatively, D is TRBD1 (5 bases). Between the trimmed V and J ends, which lost 1 base and 1 base, there was a span of 11 bases. From germline, CDR1 is LGHDT and CDR2 YNNKEL (reference sequence). The CDR3 is made up of 16 amino acids. The CDR3 DNA reads TGTGCCAGCAGCCAAGGTAGCCAGGGAAGCAATCAGCCCCAGCATTTT. Translated: CASSQGSQGSNQPQHF.

This clonotype was seen a few times. The chain combines TRBV2 with TRBJ2-2, with TRBD2 matching over 10 bases. CDR1 is SNHLY and CDR2 is FYNNEI in the germline V gene. The CDR3 extends over 16 amino acids. Trimming removed 4 bases from V and 2 bases from J; junction bases left unmatched: 4. The CDR3 bases are TGTGCCAGCAGTGTAACTAGCGGGAAAAACACCGGGGAGCTGTTTTTT. It specifies CASSVTSGKNTGELFF.

There are many counts of this clonotype. The chain has TRBV10-3 and TRBJ2-7; D ambiguous. CDR1 and CDR2 from the germline V gene are ENHRY and SYGVKD. The germline V and J ends were trimmed by 3 bases and 5 bases, with 14 bases remaining between them. This CDR3 contains 14 residues. The CDR3: CAISDRLALNEQYF. The CDR3 region has the DNA TGTGCCATCAGTGACCGGTTAGCCTTAAACGAGCAGTACTTC.

This chain connects TRBV5-5 to TRBJ2-5; 7 bases align to TRBD1. The CDR3 sequence is 13 residues long. Trimming at V came to 3 bases and at J to 4 bases, leaving 3 bases not matched to a gene. Germline CDR1 SGHKS, CDR2 YYEKEE (reference sequence). CDR3 DNA: TGTGCCAGCAGCTGGGACAGAGGAGAGACCCAGTACTTC. Translated: CASSWDRGETQYF.

The chain combines TRBV29-1 with TRBJ2-3; D assignment may be TRBD1 or TRBD2 (5 bases each). The CDR3 spans 14 residues. CDR1 is SQVTM, CDR2 ANQGSEA, per germline. V shed 7 bases and J shed 3 bases, with 17 bases lying between them. This chain's CDR3 is CSAGPGPRTDTQYF. The CDR3 coding sequence is TGCAGCGCCGGACCGGGACCGAGGACAGATACGCAGTATTTT.

The chain joins TRBV5-6 to TRBJ1-2; the match to TRBD1 covers 10 bases. This CDR3 spans 15 amino acids. Germline trimming cut 4 bases from V and 8 bases from J; bases unmatched to any gene: 11. Germline CDR1 SGHDT, CDR2 YYEEEE. CDR3 in DNA: TGTGCCAGCAGCGCCGTGGACAGGGGGTTTGGAGGCTACACCTTC. Translating gives CASSAVDRGFGGYTF. Combining the CDR3 with reference TRBV5-6 and TRBJ1-2 gives the whole variable domain DAGVTQSPTHLIKTRGQQVTLRCSPKSGHDTVSWYQQALGQGPQFIFQYYEEEERQRGNFPDRFSGHQFPNYSSELNVNALLLGDSALYLCASSAVDRGFGGYTFGSGTRLTVV.

This clonotype was observed at least ten times. The chain is built from TRBV6-1 and TRBJ1-2; D might be TRBD1 (5 bases). The germline V gene has CDR1 MNHNS and CDR2 SASEGT. Trimming removed 4 bases from V and 13 bases from J, with 16 bases in between. The CDR3 is 12 residues long. The CDR3 DNA reads TGTGCCAGCAGTGGGACACCGCCCCCAGCCACCTTC. As protein: CASSGTPPPATF.

This clonotype came up many times. The genes are TRBV12-3 or TRBV12-4 and TRBJ2-5, with TRBD2 matching 10 bases. V trimming: 3 bases; J trimming: 5 bases; junction bases outside the gene matches: 3. The length of the CDR3 is 14 residues. The CDR3 reads CASSFLAGEETQYF. DNA for the CDR3: TGTGCCAGCAGTTTCCTAGCGGGGGAGGAGACCCAGTACTTC.

This clonotype was seen a handful of times. The chain carries TRBV12-2 and TRBJ2-5; TRBD2, as called in the table, went unchecked against the DNA. TRBV12-2 is marked as a pseudogene. CDR3 length equals 13 residues. CDR3 residues: CASRLEAGETQYF. For the CDR3, the DNA is TGTGCAAGTCGCTTAGAAGCGGGAGAGACCCAGTACTTC.

This clonotype was counted many times. The rearrangement joins TRBV11-1 to TRBJ2-3; D perhaps matches TRBD2 (6 bases). CDR3 length equals 16 residues. CDR1 is SGHAT and CDR2 is FQDESV in the germline V gene (reference sequence). V lost 0 bases, J lost 5 bases, and 15 bases lay in between. The chain's CDR3 is CASSLAQLAEKDTQYF. The CDR3 nucleotides read TGTGCCAGCAGCTTAGCGCAATTAGCGGAAAAAGATACGCAGTATTTT.

This clonotype was detected a few times. The rearrangement joins TRBV9 to TRBJ2-5; 7 nucleotides align to TRBD2. After removal of 0 bases from V and 5 bases from J, the junction contained 4 bases not matched to a gene. This CDR3 is built from 14 residues. Germline CDR1 and CDR2: SGDLS and YYNGEE. The CDR3 nucleotides are TGTGCCAGCAGCGTAGGGGGGACTACGGAGACCCAGTACTTC. Its protein product is CASSVGGTTETQYF.

This sequence joins TRBV5-1 and TRBJ2-3, with a weak D call TRBD2 (6 bases). Trimming pared 4 bases from V and 2 bases from J, leaving 17 bases between. Germline lookup yields CDR1 SGHRS and CDR2 YFSETQ. This CDR3 contains 16 residues. The CDR3 sequence is CASSNGTLGLTDTQYF. The CDR3 coding sequence is TGCGCCAGCAGCAACGGGACTCTGGGCCTCACAGATACGCAGTATTTT.

In this sample, this clonotype turned up a few times. The chain has TRBV12-3 or TRBV12-4 and TRBJ2-7; a possible D gene is TRBD2 (6 bases). The V gene lost 4 bases and the J gene lost 4 bases, with 14 bases spanning the gap. The CDR3 covers 14 residues. The CDR3 loop is CASSWTDRGYEQYF. CDR3 sequence (DNA): TGTGCCAGCAGTTGGACGGACCGGGGGTACGAGCAGTACTTC.

This clonotype was picked up a small number of times. This chain connects TRBV15 to TRBJ1-5, with 7 bases aligning to TRBD1. V dropped 0 bases and J dropped 7; count of bases not matched to a gene: 24. The CDR3 has 21 residues. Germline V gives CDR1 LNHNV, CDR2 YYDKDF (reference sequence). The chain's CDR3 is CATSRELGWATGMDLKQPQHF. The CDR3 nucleotides are TGTGCCACCAGCAGAGAACTGGGCTGGGCGACAGGGATGGACCTCAAACAGCCCCAGCATTTT.

This clonotype appeared many times. The chain recombines TRBV12-3 or TRBV12-4 with TRBJ2-7, with D perhaps TRBD1 (6 bases). The CDR3 is 12 amino acids. V lost 6 bases and J lost 6, with 12 bases in between. The CDR3 sequence: CASRQTGREQYF. In DNA, the CDR3 is TGTGCCAGCAGACAGACAGGTCGCGAGCAGTACTTC.

This clonotype was observed at least ten times. The chain employs TRBV29-1 and TRBJ1-1, with 7 bases matching TRBD1. The J segment lost 5 bases and the V segment lost 5 bases, leaving 11 bases of the junction unmatched. This CDR3 has 14 residues. Germline V lookup: CDR1 SQVTM, CDR2 ANQGSEA. As DNA, the CDR3 is TGCAGCGTTACCTCAGGGGGGGGAGTGACTGAAGCTTTCTTT. This sequence encodes CSVTSGGGVTEAFF.

The chain combines TRBV6-2 or TRBV6-3 with TRBJ1-5; TRBD1 matches 10 bases. This CDR3 is 14 amino acids long. The junction had 4 bases not matched to a gene; V was cut back by 7 bases and J by 4 bases. CDR1 and CDR2 from the germline V gene are MNHEY and SVGEGT. Here the CDR3 reads CASTGTGANQPQHF. As DNA, the CDR3 is TGTGCCAGCACAGGGACAGGGGCTAATCAGCCCCAGCATTTT.